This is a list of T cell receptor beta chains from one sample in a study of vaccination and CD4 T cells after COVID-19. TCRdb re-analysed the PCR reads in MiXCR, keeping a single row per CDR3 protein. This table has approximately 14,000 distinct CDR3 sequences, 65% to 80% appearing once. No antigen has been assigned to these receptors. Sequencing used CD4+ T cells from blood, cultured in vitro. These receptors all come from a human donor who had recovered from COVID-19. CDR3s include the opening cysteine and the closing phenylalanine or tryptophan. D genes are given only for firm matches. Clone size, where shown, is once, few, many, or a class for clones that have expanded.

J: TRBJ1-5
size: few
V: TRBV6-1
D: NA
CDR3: CASRQQGISNQPQHF
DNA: TGTGCCAGCAGACAACAGGGTATCAGCAATCAGCCCCAGCATTTT

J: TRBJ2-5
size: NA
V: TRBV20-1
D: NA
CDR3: CSAPSGRLTAQYF
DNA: TGCAGTGCTCCTTCCGGACGGCTGACGGCCCAGTACTTC

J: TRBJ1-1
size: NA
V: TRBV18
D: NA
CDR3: CASSPYKGENTEAFF
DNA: TGTGCCAGCTCCCCATATAAGGGAGAGAACACTGAAGCTTTCTTT

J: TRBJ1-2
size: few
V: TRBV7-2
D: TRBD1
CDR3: CASSSPGQGPWGGYTF
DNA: TGTGCCAGCAGCTCCCCGGGACAGGGCCCCTGGGGAGGCTACACCTTC

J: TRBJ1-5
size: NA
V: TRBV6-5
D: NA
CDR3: CASSYIGGGQPQHF
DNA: TGTGCCAGCAGTTACATCGGGGGCGGTCAGCCCCAGCATTTT

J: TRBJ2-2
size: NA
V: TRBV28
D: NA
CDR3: CASSSPGSISTGELFF
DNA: TGTGCCAGCAGTTCCCCCGGCAGCATATCCACCGGGGAGCTGTTTTTT

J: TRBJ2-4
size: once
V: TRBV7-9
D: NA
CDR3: CASSPPIWEENIQYF
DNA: TGTGCCAGCAGCCCACCGATTTGGGAGGAAAACATTCAGTACTTC

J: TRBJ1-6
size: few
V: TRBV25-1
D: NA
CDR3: CASQQSSYNSPLHF
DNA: TGTGCCAGCCAACAAAGCTCCTATAATTCACCCCTCCACTTT

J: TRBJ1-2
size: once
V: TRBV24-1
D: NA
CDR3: CATDGPGDYGYTF
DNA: TGTGCCACCGACGGTCCGGGAGACTATGGCTACACCTTC

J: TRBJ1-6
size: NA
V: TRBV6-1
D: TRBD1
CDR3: CASSEADRGRAPLHF
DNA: TGTGCCAGCAGTGAAGCCGACAGGGGGCGCGCACCCCTCCACTTT

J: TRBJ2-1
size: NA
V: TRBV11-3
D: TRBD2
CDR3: CASSATSGRVNEQFF
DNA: TGTGCCAGCAGCGCCACTAGCGGGAGGGTCAATGAGCAGTTCTTC

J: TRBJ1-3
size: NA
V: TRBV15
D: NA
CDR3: CATSRAGDSGNTIYF
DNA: TGTGCCACCAGCAGAGCCGGAGACTCTGGAAACACCATATATTTT